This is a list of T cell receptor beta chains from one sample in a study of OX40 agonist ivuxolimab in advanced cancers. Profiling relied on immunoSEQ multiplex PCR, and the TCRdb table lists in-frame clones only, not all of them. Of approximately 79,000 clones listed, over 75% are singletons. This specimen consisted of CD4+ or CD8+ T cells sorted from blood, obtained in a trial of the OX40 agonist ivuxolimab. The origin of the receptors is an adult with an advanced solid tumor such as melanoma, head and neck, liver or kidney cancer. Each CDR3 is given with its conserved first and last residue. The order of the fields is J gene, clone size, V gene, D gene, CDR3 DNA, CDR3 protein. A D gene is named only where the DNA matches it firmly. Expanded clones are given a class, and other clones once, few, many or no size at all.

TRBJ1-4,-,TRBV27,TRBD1,TGTGCCAGCAGTTCCCGAGGACAGGGATGGGAAAAACTGTTTTTT,CASSSRGQGWEKLFF
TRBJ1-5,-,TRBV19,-,TGTGCCAGTAGTTCCCGACAGGACGGGCAGCCCCAGCATTTT,CASSSRQDGQPQHF
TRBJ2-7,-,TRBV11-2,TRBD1,TGTGCCAGCAGCTTAGGGGGACAGGGAACCTACGAGCAGTACTTC,CASSLGGQGTYEQYF
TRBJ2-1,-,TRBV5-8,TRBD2,TGTGCCAGCAGCTTGGGGCGGGGGAAAGCCCATGAGCAGTTCTTC,CASSLGRGKAHEQFF
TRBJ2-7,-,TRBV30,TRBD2,TGTGCCGGGGGGACTAGCGCCTACGAGCAGTACTTC,CAGGTSAYEQYF
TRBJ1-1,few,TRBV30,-,TGTGCCTGGAGATGGGGGAAGGCTGAAGCTTTCTTT,CAWRWGKAEAFF
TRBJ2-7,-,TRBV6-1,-,TGTGCCAGCAGTGAACGGGGAAGTCCGGGGCGTGAGCAGTACTTC,CASSERGSPGREQYF
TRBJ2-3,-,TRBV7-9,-,TGTGCCAGCAGACAGACCAAGGGGGGCGGGAGCCACACAGATACGCAGTATTTT,CASRQTKGGGSHTDTQYF
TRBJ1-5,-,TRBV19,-,TGTGCCAGTAGTATTCAGACAGGCGGCAATCAGCCCCAGCATTTT,CASSIQTGGNQPQHF
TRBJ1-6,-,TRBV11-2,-,TGTGCCAGCAGCTTAGATGACCGAATTTCACCCCTCCACTTT,CASSLDDRISPLHF
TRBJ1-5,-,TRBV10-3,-,TGTGCCATCAGTGAGTCGAGGTTAGGCGGGAATCAGCCCCAGCATTTT,CAISESRLGGNQPQHF
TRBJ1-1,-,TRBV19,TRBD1,TGTGCCAGTAGTATAACACAGGGGGTGTTTAGGAACGCTGAAGCTTTCTTT,CASSITQGVFRNAEAFF
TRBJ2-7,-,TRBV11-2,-,TGTGCCAGCAGCTTCCGGGTAGGCTCCCCCTTCGGGCAGTACTTC,CASSFRVGSPFGQYF
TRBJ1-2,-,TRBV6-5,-,TGTGCCAGAAGCCCGGACGCCGAATATGGCTACACCTTC,CARSPDAEYGYTF
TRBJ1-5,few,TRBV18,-,TGTGCCAGCTCACGGGGCAGGAGGGTGGAAGACAATCAGCCCCAGCATTTT,CASSRGRRVEDNQPQHF
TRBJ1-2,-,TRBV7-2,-,TGTGCCAGCAGCCCCCTTAGAGGCAGGAAAGGATATGGCTACACCTTC,CASSPLRGRKGYGYTF
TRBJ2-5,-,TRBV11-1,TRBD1,TGTGCCAGCAACCCCGGGACAGGGATTGAGACCCAGTACTTC,CASNPGTGIETQYF
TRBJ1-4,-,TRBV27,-,TGTGCCAGCAGTTTTGGGGGGCAGGAACTGTTTTTT,CASSFGGQELFF
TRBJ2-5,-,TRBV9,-,TGTGCCAGCAGCGTCGGGGCCTGGGAGACCCAGTACTTC,CASSVGAWETQYF
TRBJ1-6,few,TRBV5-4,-,TGTGCCAGCAGCTTGCAAGGTCTCCTGGGTTCACCCCTCCACTTT,CASSLQGLLGSPLHF
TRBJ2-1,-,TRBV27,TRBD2,TGTGCCAGCAGTCCGGGACTAGCGGGAGGTTACAATGAGCAGTTCTTC,CASSPGLAGGYNEQFF
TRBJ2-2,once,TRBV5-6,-,TGTGCCAGCAGCCCATTAGCATCGGGGGCTTACACCGGGGAGCTGTTTTTT,CASSPLASGAYTGELFF